This TCR beta chain was observed in a study of shared clonotypes between healthy human individuals. Sequencing used immunoSEQ multiplex PCR; TCRdb keeps in-frame clones, though not all of them. The data show roughly 1,500,000 clones, about 98% seen once. Germline loops: CDR1 MGHRA, CDR2 YSYEKL. The length of the CDR3 is 18 residues. The V gene lost 0 bases and the J gene lost 15 bases, with 30 bases spanning the gap. The TCR was taken from a man aged 30-40 years in good health. This chain links TRBV4-1 with TRBJ2-1, with a tentative D call TRBD1 (7 bases). The sample was naive CD4+ T cells sorted from blood. Subset reported: CD45RA+ positively selected. This CDR3 is CASSQDIQRGRDGARGFF. CDR3 coding DNA: TGCGCCAGCAGCCAAGATATCCAAAGGGGGCGGGACGGCGCAAGGGGGTTCTTC.